These 23 T cell receptor beta chains originate from one sample sequenced in a study of blood T cells in healthy people across ages (dated by TCRdb to 2013 to 2016). The library was obtained by 5' RACE. The second PCR ran for about 7 to 11 cycles and used a J-beta primer mix along with a sample-barcoded 5' primer. In-frame beta chains were kept once TCRdb had trimmed the public reads at Q25 with fastp and called clones with MiXCR. Records with the same CDR3 protein are collapsed into one entry carrying the most frequent genes and DNA. The sample data list 1.5 million to 2 million distinct CDR3 sequences, and more than 35% of these were observed just once. Under 25% of the sample goes to the ten largest clones. The specimen was blood. The receptor set was obtained from a human donor in good health.

In this sample, this clonotype turned up a few times. The rearrangement links TRBV20-1 to TRBJ2-7, with D hard to call. This CDR3 region has 12 residues. Germline values: CDR1 DFQATT, CDR2 SNEGSKA (reference sequence). V dropped 3 bases and J dropped 1 base, with 7 bases sitting between them. This CDR3 is CSASPLSYEQYF. Written as DNA, the CDR3 is TGCAGTGCTAGTCCCTTATCCTACGAGCAGTACTTC.

This clonotype has ten or more counts. V gene TRBV7-2 combines with J gene TRBJ2-1; TRBD1 or TRBD2 may be the D gene (6 bases each). Germline CDR1 and CDR2: SGHTA and FQGNSA. V was cut by 6 bases and J by 7 bases, with 16 bases left in between. The CDR3 extends over 14 amino acids. This chain's CDR3 is CASSSRGGRNEQFF. The CDR3 DNA reads TGTGCCAGCAGTTCACGAGGGGGGAGGAATGAGCAGTTCTTC.

A few counts support this clonotype. This chain connects TRBV3-1 to TRBJ1-3, with a possible D match to TRBD1 (6 bases). Trimming shortened V by 4 bases and J by 1 base, and 11 bases separated the two germline ends. The CDR3 loop spans 15 amino acids. The germline V gene has CDR1 LGHDT and CDR2 YNNKEL (reference sequence). The CDR3 sequence: CASSLGTRSGNTIYF. The CDR3 nucleotides read TGTGCCAGCAGCCTAGGGACAAGATCTGGAAACACCATATATTTT. Combining the CDR3 with reference TRBV3-1 and TRBJ1-3 gives the whole variable domain DTAVSQTPKYLVTQMGNDKSIKCEQNLGHDTMYWYKQDSKKFLKIMFSYNNKELIINETVPNRFSPKSPDKAHLNLHINSLELGDSAVYFCASSLGTRSGNTIYFGEGSWLTVV.

This clonotype has only a few counts. The V gene is TRBV4-1, the J gene TRBJ2-4; TRBD1 or TRBD2 may be the D gene (5 bases each). V was shortened by 2 bases and J by 5 bases, with 16 bases between the two germline ends. Germline V gene sequence: CDR1 MGHRA, CDR2 YSYEKL. The CDR3 totals 16 residues. CDR3 loop: CASSQLGEGDQNIQYF. The CDR3 nucleotides read TGCGCCAGCAGCCAACTGGGCGAAGGGGACCAAAACATTCAGTACTTC.

The rearrangement uses TRBV4-1 and TRBJ1-1, with D possibly being TRBD1 (6 bases). Germline CDR1 is MGHRA and CDR2 is YSYEKL. V lost 5 bases and J 3 bases, leaving 10 bases between the germline ends. The CDR3 length is 13 residues. The CDR3 here is CASSYRDYTEAFF. The CDR3 DNA sequence: TGCGCCAGCAGCTACAGGGATTACACTGAAGCTTTCTTT.

This clonotype was found a few times. V and J are TRBV7-9 and TRBJ2-1; the D is unclear. The V end lost 2 bases, the J end lost 2 bases, and 13 bases lay between the germline ends. CDR1 and CDR2 (germline): SEHNR, FQNEAQ (reference sequence). The CDR3 totals 16 residues. Here the CDR3 reads CASSLIQTLTYNEQFF. The CDR3 DNA is TGTGCCAGCAGCTTAATTCAGACACTTACCTACAATGAGCAGTTCTTC.

The chain recombines TRBV10-3 with TRBJ1-2; 7 bases are a match to TRBD1. Per germline, CDR1 ENHRY and CDR2 SYGVKD. The CDR3 consists of 13 residues. V gave up 3 bases and J gave up 6 bases; unmatched junction bases: 4. The CDR3 coding sequence is TGTGCCATCAGTGATACAGGGGTGGATGGCTACACCTTC. Translating gives CAISDTGVDGYTF.

J is TRBJ2-1 and V is TRBV2; TRBD1 is a possible D gene (5 bases). V was clipped by 9 bases and J by 9 bases, with 12 bases between them. Germline loops: CDR1 SNHLY, CDR2 FYNNEI. The CDR3 is made up of 11 amino acids. CDR3 region: CASRGTGEQFF. The CDR3 nucleotides are TGTGCCAGTAGGGGTACGGGTGAGCAGTTCTTC. The entire variable domain, with the rest obtained from reference TRBV2 and TRBJ2-1, is as follows: EPEVTQTPSHQVTQMGQEVILRCVPISNHLYFYWYRQILGQKVEFLVSFYNNEISEKSEIFDDQFSVERPDGSNFTLKIRSTKLEDSAMYFCASRGTGEQFFGPGTRLTVL.

In this sample, this clonotype turned up once. The V call is TRBV10-3, the J call TRBJ2-1, with 7 bases identical to TRBD2. Germline V gene sequence: CDR1 ENHRY, CDR2 SYGVKD. V gave up 8 bases and J gave up 8 bases; unmatched junction bases: 12. The CDR3 is 14 amino acids. The CDR3 is CAIRLGNGGDEQFF. The CDR3 bases are TGTGCCATCCGTCTAGGAAATGGGGGGGATGAGCAGTTCTTC.

The chain couples TRBV7-9 to TRBJ2-1; the D gene is possibly TRBD1 (5 bases). The CDR3 extends over 15 amino acids. Germline CDR1 SEHNR, CDR2 FQNEAQ (reference sequence). V was cut by 7 bases and J by 4 bases, with 17 bases left in between. The CDR3 sequence: CASTRTDTHYNEQFF. CDR3 DNA: TGTGCCAGCACCAGAACGGACACTCATTACAATGAGCAGTTCTTC. Variable domain in full (rest from reference TRBV7-9 and TRBJ2-1): DTGVSQNPRHKITKRGQNVTFRCDPISEHNRLYWYRQTLGQGPEFLTYFQNEAQLEKSRLLSDRFSAERPKGSFSTLEIQRTEQGDSAMYLCASTRTDTHYNEQFFGPGTRLTVL.

The chain carries TRBV19 and TRBJ1-5, with TRBD1 matching 10 bases. CDR1 is LNHDA and CDR2 is SQIVND in the germline V gene (reference sequence). Trimming removed 5 bases from V and 0 bases from J; junction bases left unmatched: 13. The CDR3 loop spans 19 amino acids. CDR3 in amino acids: CASSPPTGTGAYSNQPQHF. DNA for the CDR3: TGTGCCAGTAGTCCCCCCACAGGGACAGGGGCTTATAGCAATCAGCCCCAGCATTTT.

This chain joins TRBV12-3 or TRBV12-4 and TRBJ2-5; TRBD1 might be the D (5 bases). V was pared by 6 bases and J by 4 bases, with 12 bases between. The CDR3 spans 13 residues. For the CDR3, the DNA is TGTGCCAGCAGCGCGACAGTAGCAGAGACCCAGTACTTC. Amino acids: CASSATVAETQYF.

J is TRBJ2-3 and V is TRBV6-6; D is possibly TRBD1 (6 bases). The CDR3 extends over 13 amino acids. In germline, CDR1 is MNHNY, CDR2 SVGAGI (reference sequence). V dropped 7 bases and J dropped 4 bases, with 12 bases sitting between them. The CDR3: CASNGQNADTQYF. The DNA for the CDR3 is TGTGCCAGCAACGGACAGAATGCAGATACGCAGTATTTT.

Comment on this clonotype: One junction end does not reproduce the germline sequence, and a read error may be involved. This chain joins TRBV6-2 or TRBV6-3 and TRBJ2-1; a weak D match, TRBD1 (6 bases). Germline V gene lookup returns CDR1 MNHEY and CDR2 SVGEGT. The CDR3 is made up of 12 amino acids. The CDR3 nucleotides are TGTACCAGCAGTTACCTTGGGGGCGAGCAGTTCTTC. It is translated as CTSSYLGGEQFF.

This rearrangement joins TRBV3-1 to TRBJ1-2; tentatively, D is TRBD1 (5 bases). V shed 0 bases and J shed 8 bases, with 22 bases lying between them. The CDR3 consists of 17 residues. The germline CDR1 and CDR2 sequences are LGHDT and YNNKEL (reference sequence). The CDR3 DNA is TGTGCCAGCAGCCAAGAAGGGGATCCTGGGGCCTATCGGGGCTACACCTTC. It is translated as CASSQEGDPGAYRGYTF. The variable domain in full, with the rest retrieved from reference TRBV3-1 and TRBJ1-2, is DTAVSQTPKYLVTQMGNDKSIKCEQNLGHDTMYWYKQDSKKFLKIMFSYNNKELIINETVPNRFSPKSPDKAHLNLHINSLELGDSAVYFCASSQEGDPGAYRGYTFGSGTRLTVV.

This clonotype was picked up one time. The chain has TRBV7-8 and TRBJ1-5; TRBD1 aligns across 9 bases. The CDR3 spans 19 residues. Germline loops: CDR1 SGHVS, CDR2 FQNEAQ. V shed 5 bases and J 0 bases; nucleotides not matched to a gene: 14. The CDR3 bases are TGTGCCAGCAGCACCCCCAGGACAGGGGATGGGTATAGCAATCAGCCCCAGCATTTT. Its translation: CASSTPRTGDGYSNQPQHF.

The chain is built from TRBV20-1 and TRBJ1-5; the D gene is possibly TRBD1 (5 bases). Germline loops: CDR1 DFQATT, CDR2 SNEGSKA (reference sequence). V was pared by 0 bases and J by 4 bases, with 16 bases between. This CDR3 has 16 amino acids. The CDR3 protein is CSARDRDRQTNQPQHF. The CDR3 DNA follows: TGCAGTGCTAGAGATCGGGATAGACAGACTAATCAGCCCCAGCATTTT.

V gene TRBV20-1 combines with J gene TRBJ2-1; TRBD2 agrees at 14 bases. V lost 5 bases to trimming and J lost 0 bases; unmatched junction nucleotides: 12. The CDR3 length is 19 residues. The germline V gene has CDR1 DFQATT and CDR2 SNEGSKA (reference sequence). CDR3 sequence reads: CSAGTSGGSDSSSYNEQFF. The CDR3 nucleotides are TGCAGTGCTGGGACTAGCGGGGGTTCCGACTCCAGCTCCTACAATGAGCAGTTCTTC.

This chain connects TRBV27 to TRBJ1-1; no clear D gene. The length of the CDR3 is 15 residues. The V end was cut by 6 bases, the J end by 0 bases, with 14 bases between. Per germline, CDR1 MNHEY and CDR2 SMNVEV (reference sequence). CDR3 nucleotide sequence: TGTGCCAGCAGCTTAGGACCGGGTTTGAACACTGAAGCTTTCTTT. Residues: CASSLGPGLNTEAFF.

Of note for this clonotype: At one of its ends the junction is not consistent with the germline gene, which may arise from a read error. The CDR3, as DNA: TGTGCCGGCAGCCTCTCCGGGACAGGGGGACCGGGCTACACCTTC. As protein: CAGSLSGTGGPGYTF. The J gene is TRBJ1-2, the V gene TRBV9; 11 bases align to TRBD1. The CDR3 sequence is 15 residues long. Germline assignment: CDR1 SGDLS and CDR2 YYNGEE.

With respect to this clonotype: At one boundary the junction diverges from the germline segment, which might be a read error. V usage is TRBV6-5 and J usage is TRBJ2-7; TRBD2 matches at 8 bases. The CDR3 is 14 residues long. The germline CDR1 and CDR2 sequences are MNHEY and SVGAGI. This CDR3 reads CAGSYRSGGYEQYF. Here the CDR3 DNA reads TGTGCCGGCAGTTACCGGAGCGGGGGCTACGAGCAGTACTTC.

This chain joins TRBV29-1 and TRBJ2-3; TRBD2 matches at 8 bases. This CDR3 spans 15 amino acids. The J segment lost 10 bases and the V segment lost 1 base, leaving 13 bases of the junction unmatched. Germline assignment: CDR1 SQVTM and CDR2 ANQGSEA. CDR3 nucleotide sequence: TGCAGCGTTGAAGTTTCGGGGGGGGGTCGGCCTGCGCAGTATTTT. It is translated as CSVEVSGGGRPAQYF.

The chain uses TRBV29-1 and TRBJ1-2; D uncertain. The CDR3 has 15 residues. In germline, CDR1 is SQVTM, CDR2 ANQGSEA. V was cut by 2 bases and J by 3 bases, with 16 bases left in between. This CDR3 is CSVEYLAGRHYGYTF. DNA for the CDR3: TGCAGCGTTGAATATCTGGCAGGTCGTCACTATGGCTACACCTTC.